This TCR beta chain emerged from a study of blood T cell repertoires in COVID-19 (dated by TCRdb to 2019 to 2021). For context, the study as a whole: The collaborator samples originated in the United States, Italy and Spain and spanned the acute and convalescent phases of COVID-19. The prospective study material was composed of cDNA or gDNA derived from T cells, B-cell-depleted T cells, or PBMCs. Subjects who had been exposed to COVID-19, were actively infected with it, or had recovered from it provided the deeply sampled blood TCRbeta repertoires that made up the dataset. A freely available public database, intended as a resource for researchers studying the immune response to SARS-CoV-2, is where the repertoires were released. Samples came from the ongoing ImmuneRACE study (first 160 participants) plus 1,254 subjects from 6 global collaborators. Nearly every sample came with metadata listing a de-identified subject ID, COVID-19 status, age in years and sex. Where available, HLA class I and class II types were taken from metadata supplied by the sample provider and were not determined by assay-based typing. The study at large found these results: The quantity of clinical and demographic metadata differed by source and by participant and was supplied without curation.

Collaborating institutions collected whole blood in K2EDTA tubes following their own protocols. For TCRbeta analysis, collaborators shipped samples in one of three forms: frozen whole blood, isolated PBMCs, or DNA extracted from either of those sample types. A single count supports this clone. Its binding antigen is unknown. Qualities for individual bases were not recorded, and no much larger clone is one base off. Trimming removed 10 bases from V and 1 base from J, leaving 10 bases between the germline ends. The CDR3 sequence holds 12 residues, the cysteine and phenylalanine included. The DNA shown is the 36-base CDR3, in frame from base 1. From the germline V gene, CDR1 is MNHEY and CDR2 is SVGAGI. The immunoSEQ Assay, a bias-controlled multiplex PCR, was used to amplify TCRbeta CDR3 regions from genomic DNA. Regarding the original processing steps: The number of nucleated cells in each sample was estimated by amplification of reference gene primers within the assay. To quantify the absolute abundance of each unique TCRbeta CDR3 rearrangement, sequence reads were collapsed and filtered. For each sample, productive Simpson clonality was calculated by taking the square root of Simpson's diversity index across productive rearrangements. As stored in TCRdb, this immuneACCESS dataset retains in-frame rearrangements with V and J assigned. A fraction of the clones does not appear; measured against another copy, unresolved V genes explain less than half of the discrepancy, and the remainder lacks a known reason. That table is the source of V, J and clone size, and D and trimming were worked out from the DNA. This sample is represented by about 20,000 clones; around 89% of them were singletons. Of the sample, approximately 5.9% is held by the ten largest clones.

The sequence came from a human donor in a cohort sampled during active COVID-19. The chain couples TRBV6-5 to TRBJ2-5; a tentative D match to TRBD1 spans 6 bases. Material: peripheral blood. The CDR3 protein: CAISDSQETQYF. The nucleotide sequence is TGTGCCATCTCGGACAGCCAAGAGACCCAGTACTTC.